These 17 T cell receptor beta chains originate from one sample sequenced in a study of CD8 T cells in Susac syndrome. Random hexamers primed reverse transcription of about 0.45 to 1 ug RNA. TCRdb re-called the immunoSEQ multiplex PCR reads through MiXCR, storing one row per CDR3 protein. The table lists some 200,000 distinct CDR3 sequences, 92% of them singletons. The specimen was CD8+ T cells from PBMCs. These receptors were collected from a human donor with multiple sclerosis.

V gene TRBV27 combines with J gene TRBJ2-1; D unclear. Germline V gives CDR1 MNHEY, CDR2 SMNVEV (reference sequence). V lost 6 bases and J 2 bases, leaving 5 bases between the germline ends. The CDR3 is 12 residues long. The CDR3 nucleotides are TGTGCCAGCAGAGACCCCTACAATGAGCAGTTCTTC. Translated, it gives CASRDPYNEQFF.

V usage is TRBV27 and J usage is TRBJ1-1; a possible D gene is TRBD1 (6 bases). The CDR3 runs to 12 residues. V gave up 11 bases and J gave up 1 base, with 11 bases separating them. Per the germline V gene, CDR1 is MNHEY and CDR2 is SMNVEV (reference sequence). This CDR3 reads CASQGGNTEAFF. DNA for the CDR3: TGTGCCTCACAGGGAGGGAACACTGAAGCTTTCTTT.

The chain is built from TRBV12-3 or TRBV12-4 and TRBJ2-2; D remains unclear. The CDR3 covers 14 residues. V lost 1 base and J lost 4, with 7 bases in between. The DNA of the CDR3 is TGTGCCAGCAGTTTAGGCGGATCCACCGGGGAGCTGTTTTTT. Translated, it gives CASSLGGSTGELFF.

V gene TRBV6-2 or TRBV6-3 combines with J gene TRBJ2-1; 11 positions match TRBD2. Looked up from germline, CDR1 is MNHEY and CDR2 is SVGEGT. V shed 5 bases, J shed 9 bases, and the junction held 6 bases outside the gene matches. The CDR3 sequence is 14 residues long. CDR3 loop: CASSLAGGWGEQFF. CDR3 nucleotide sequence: TGTGCCAGCAGTCTAGCGGGAGGATGGGGTGAGCAGTTCTTC.

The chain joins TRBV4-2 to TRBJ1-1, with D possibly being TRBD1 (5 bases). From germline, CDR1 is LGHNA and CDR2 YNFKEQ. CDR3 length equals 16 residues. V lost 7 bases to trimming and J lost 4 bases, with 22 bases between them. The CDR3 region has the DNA TGTGCCAGCACCTCAAACTACGGGGGGGTTGGCACTGAAGCTTTCTTT. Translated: CASTSNYGGVGTEAFF.

The CDR3 region is CASSSRFKGPNTGELFF. Here the CDR3 DNA reads TGTGCCAGCAGCTCCCGGTTTAAGGGCCCGAACACCGGGGAGCTGTTTTTT. This sequence joins TRBV9 and TRBJ2-2, with unresolved D. The CDR3 consists of 17 residues. Germline assignment: CDR1 SGDLS and CDR2 YYNGEE. Trimming cost V 4 bases and J 0 bases, with 16 bases left between them. Based on the CDR3 plus reference TRBV9 and TRBJ2-2, the full variable domain is DSGVTQTPKHLITATGQRVTLRCSPRSGDLSVYWYQQSLDQGLQFLIQYYNGEERAKGNILERFSAQQFPDLHSELNLSSLELGDSALYFCASSSRFKGPNTGELFFGEGSRLTVL.

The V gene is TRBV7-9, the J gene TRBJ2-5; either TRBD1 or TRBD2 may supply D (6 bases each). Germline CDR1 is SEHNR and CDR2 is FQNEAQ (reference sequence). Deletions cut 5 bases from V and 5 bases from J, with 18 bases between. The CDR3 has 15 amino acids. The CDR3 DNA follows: TGTGCCAGCAGCCCCCCCGGGGGCCCAGGGGAGACCCAGTACTTC. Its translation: CASSPPGGPGETQYF.

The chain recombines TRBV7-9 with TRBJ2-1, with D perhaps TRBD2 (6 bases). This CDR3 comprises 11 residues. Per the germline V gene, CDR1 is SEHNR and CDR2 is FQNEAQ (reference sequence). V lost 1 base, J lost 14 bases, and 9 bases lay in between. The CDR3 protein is CASSLVGSEFF. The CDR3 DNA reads TGTGCCAGCAGCTTAGTCGGGAGCGAGTTCTTC.

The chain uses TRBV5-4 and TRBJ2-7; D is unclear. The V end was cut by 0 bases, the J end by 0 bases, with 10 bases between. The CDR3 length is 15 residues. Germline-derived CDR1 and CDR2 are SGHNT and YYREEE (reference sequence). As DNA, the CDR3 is TGTGCCAGCAGCTTGGAGGTGGAACCCTCCTACGAGCAGTACTTC. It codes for CASSLEVEPSYEQYF.

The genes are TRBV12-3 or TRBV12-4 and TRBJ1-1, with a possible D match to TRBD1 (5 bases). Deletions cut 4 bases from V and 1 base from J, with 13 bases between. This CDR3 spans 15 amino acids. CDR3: CASSWTGTWNTEAFF. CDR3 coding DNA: TGTGCCAGCAGTTGGACCGGGACCTGGAACACTGAAGCTTTCTTT.

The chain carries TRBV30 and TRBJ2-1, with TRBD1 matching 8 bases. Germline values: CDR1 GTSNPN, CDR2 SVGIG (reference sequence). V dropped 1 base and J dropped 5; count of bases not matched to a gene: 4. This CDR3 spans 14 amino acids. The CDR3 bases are TGTGCCTGGAGTGGGACAGGGACCAACAATGAGCAGTTCTTC. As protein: CAWSGTGTNNEQFF.

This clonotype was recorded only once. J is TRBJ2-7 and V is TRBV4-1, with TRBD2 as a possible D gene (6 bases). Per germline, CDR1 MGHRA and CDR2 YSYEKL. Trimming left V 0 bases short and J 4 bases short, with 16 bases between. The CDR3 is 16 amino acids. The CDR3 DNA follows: TGCGCCAGCAGCCAAGATAGACTAGAGGTGGCGTACGAGCAGTACTTC. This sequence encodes CASSQDRLEVAYEQYF.

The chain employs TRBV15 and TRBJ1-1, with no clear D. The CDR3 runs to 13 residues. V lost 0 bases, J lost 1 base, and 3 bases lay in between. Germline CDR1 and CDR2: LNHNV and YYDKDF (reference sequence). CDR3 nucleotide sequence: TGTGCCACCAGCAGAGAATCGAACACTGAAGCTTTCTTT. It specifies CATSRESNTEAFF. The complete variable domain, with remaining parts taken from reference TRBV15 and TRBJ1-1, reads DAMVIQNPRYQVTQFGKPVTLSCSQTLNHNVMYWYQQKSSQAPKLLFHYYDKDFNNEADTPDNFQSRRPNTSFCFLDIRSPGLGDTAMYLCATSRESNTEAFFGQGTRLTVV.

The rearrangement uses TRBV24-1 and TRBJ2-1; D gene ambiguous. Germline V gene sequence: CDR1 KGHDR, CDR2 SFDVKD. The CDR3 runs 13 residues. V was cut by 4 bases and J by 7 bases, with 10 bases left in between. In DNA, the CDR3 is TGTGCCACCAGTGACCCGCCCGGGAATGAGCAGTTCTTC. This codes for CATSDPPGNEQFF.

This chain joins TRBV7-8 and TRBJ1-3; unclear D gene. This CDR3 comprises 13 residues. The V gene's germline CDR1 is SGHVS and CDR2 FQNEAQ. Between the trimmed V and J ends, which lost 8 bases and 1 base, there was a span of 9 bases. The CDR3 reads CASGLSSGNTIYF. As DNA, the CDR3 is TGTGCCAGCGGACTCTCATCTGGAAACACCATATATTTT.

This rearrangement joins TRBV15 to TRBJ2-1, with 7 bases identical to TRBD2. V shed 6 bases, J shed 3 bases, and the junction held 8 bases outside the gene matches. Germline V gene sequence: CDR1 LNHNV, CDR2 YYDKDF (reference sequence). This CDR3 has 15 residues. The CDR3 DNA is TGTGCCACCAGTAAGAGCGGGAACGGCTACAATGAGCAGTTCTTC. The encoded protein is CATSKSGNGYNEQFF.

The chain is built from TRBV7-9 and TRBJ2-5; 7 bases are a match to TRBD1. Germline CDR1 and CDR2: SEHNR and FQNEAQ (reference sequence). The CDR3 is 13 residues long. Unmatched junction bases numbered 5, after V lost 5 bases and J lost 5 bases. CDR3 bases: TGTGCCAGCAGCCTTACAGGGGTTGAGACCCAGTACTTC. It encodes CASSLTGVETQYF. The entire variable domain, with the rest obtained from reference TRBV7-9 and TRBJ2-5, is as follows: DTGVSQNPRHKITKRGQNVTFRCDPISEHNRLYWYRQTLGQGPEFLTYFQNEAQLEKSRLLSDRFSAERPKGSFSTLEIQRTEQGDSAMYLCASSLTGVETQYFGPGTRLLVL.